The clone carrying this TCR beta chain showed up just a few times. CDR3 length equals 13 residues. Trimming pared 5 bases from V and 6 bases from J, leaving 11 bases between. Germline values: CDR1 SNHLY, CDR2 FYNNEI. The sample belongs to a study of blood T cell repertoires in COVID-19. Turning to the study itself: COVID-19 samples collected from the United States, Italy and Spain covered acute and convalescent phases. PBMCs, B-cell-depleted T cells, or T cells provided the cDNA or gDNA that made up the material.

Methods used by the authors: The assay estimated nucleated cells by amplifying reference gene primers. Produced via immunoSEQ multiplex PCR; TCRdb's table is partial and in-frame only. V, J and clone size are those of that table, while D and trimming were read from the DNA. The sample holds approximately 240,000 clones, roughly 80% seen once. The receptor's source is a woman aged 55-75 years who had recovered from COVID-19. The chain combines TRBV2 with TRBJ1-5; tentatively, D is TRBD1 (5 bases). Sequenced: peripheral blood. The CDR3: CASSFGGGQPQHF. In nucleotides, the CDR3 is TGTGCCAGCAGTTTCGGGGGGGGTCAGCCCCAGCATTTT.